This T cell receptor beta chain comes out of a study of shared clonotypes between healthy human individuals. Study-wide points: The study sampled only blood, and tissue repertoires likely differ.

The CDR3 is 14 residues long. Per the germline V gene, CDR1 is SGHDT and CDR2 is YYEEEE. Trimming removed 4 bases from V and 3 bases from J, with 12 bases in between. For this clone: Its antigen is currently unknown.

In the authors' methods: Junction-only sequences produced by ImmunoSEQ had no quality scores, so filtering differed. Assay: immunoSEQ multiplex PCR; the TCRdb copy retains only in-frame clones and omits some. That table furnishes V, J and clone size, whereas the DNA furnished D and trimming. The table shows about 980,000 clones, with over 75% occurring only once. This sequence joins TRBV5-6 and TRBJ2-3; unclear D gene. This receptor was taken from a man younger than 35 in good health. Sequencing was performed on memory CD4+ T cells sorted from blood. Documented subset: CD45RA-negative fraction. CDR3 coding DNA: TGTGCCAGCAGCGTGGGTTTGGGAACAGATACGCAGTATTTT. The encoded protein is CASSVGLGTDTQYF.